Shown below are 27 T cell receptor beta chains from a single sample sequenced in a study of PD-1 blockade in classical Hodgkin lymphoma. Sequenced by immunoSEQ multiplex PCR; TCRdb stores in-frame clones only, minus some. The repertoire holds about 24,000 clones, more than 75% seen once, with about a fifth in the top ten. Time point reported: cycle 4 day 1 (C4D1), after five to seven weeks of nivolumab. Following autologous stem cell transplantation, relapse occurred in every patient, and exposure to brentuximab vedotin varied. Sequenced material: peripheral blood mononuclear cells (PBMCs), taken before the fourth cycle of nivolumab. These TCRs come from a human donor with classical Hodgkin lymphoma.

The sample holds a few counts of this clone. This rearrangement joins TRBV5-6 to TRBJ1-5; 7 bases map to TRBD1. The V gene's germline CDR1 is SGHDT and CDR2 YYEEEE. The V gene end was trimmed by 4 bases and the J gene end by 4 bases; junction bases not matched to a gene: 5. The CDR3 spans 14 residues. The CDR3 loop is CASSMGQHNQPQHF. CDR3 sequence (DNA): TGTGCCAGCAGCATGGGACAGCATAATCAGCCCCAGCATTTT.

The chain carries TRBV10-1 and TRBJ2-5, with D possibly TRBD2 on 5 matching bases. Per germline, CDR1 WNHNN and CDR2 SYGVQD (reference sequence). This CDR3 spans 14 amino acids. With 5 bases removed from V and 5 bases from J, the gap between germline ends came to 15 bases. CDR3 bases: TGCGCCAGCAGTCTTCAGCGGAGGTGGGAGACCCAGTACTTC. This encodes CASSLQRRWETQYF.

The V gene is TRBV10-2, the J gene TRBJ2-3; D may be TRBD1 (5 bases). The CDR3 is 16 residues long. Germline assignment: CDR1 WSHSY and CDR2 SAAADI. Trimming took 8 bases from V and 2 from J, leaving 20 bases between them. The CDR3 DNA reads TGCGCCAGCCATCAGACAGCGCCTAAATACACAGATACGCAGTATTTT. Its protein product is CASHQTAPKYTDTQYF.

The chain links TRBV25-1 to TRBJ1-3; D is unclear. The ends were cut back, 2 bases at V and 2 bases at J, with 7 bases in the middle. The CDR3 has 14 residues. CDR1 is MGHDK and CDR2 is SYGVNS in the germline V gene. The CDR3 DNA is TGTGCCAGCAGTGAAGAGAAGACTGGAAACACCATATATTTT. Translated: CASSEEKTGNTIYF.

By share, this clone ranks as medium-sized (0.01 to 0.1%). J is TRBJ1-4 and V is TRBV25-1; D gene ambiguous. CDR1 is MGHDK, CDR2 SYGVNS, per germline. This CDR3 has 13 residues. With 5 bases removed from V and 0 bases from J, the gap between germline ends came to 4 bases. CDR3 sequence reads: CASSRATNEKLFF. The CDR3, as DNA: TGTGCCAGCAGTAGAGCAACTAATGAAAAACTGTTTTTT.

By proportion, this clone is medium-sized. This sequence joins TRBV2 and TRBJ2-2; possibly TRBD1 for D (7 bases). V lost 7 bases and J 4 bases, leaving 19 bases between the germline ends. This CDR3 is built from 16 residues. Germline V CDR1 and CDR2: SNHLY, FYNNEI. Here the CDR3 reads CASTIRTGGRTGELFF. CDR3 bases: TGTGCCAGCACCATACGGACAGGAGGGCGCACCGGGGAGCTGTTTTTT. Looking up the rest from reference TRBV2 and TRBJ2-2 gives the full variable domain: EPEVTQTPSHQVTQMGQEVILRCVPISNHLYFYWYRQILGQKVEFLVSFYNNEISEKSEIFDDQFSVERPDGSNFTLKIRSTKLEDSAMYFCASTIRTGGRTGELFFGEGSRLTVL.

This clone has more than one count but fewer than ten. The chain links TRBV5-1 to TRBJ2-4; D might be TRBD2 (7 bases). This CDR3 contains 13 residues. V dropped 2 bases and J dropped 6 bases, with 9 bases sitting between them. CDR1 and CDR2 (germline): SGHRS, YFSETQ. Here the CDR3 reads CASSLGGANIQYF. The CDR3 DNA reads TGCGCCAGCAGCTTAGGGGGGGCAAACATTCAGTACTTC.

This chain uses TRBV7-8 with TRBJ2-1, with D maybe TRBD2 (6 bases). V was cut by 8 bases and J by 7 bases, with 15 bases left in between. The CDR3 loop spans 13 amino acids. Per germline, CDR1 SGHVS and CDR2 FQNEAQ. CDR3 residues: CASGRRGYNEQFF. The CDR3, as DNA: TGTGCCAGCGGCAGGAGGGGATATAATGAGCAGTTCTTC.

This clone was observed a handful of times. The chain carries TRBV4-1 and TRBJ2-3; no clear D gene. Deletions cut 4 bases from V and 6 bases from J, with 11 bases between. CDR1 and CDR2 from the germline V gene are MGHRA and YSYEKL. The CDR3 sequence is 13 residues long. CDR3 DNA sequence: TGCGCCAGCAGCCTACAGATTCCGGATACGCAGTATTTT. Amino acids: CASSLQIPDTQYF.

This chain connects TRBV27 to TRBJ2-3; D unresolved. Trimming cost V 0 bases and J 0 bases, with 10 bases left between them. CDR1 MNHEY and CDR2 SMNVEV come from the germline V gene (reference sequence). CDR3 size: 16 residues. The CDR3 is CASSLSVPQSTDTQYF. The CDR3 bases are TGTGCCAGCAGTTTATCGGTACCCCAAAGCACAGATACGCAGTATTTT.

As DNA, the CDR3 is TGCAGCGCTCTAACAGGGGGAGGAGGAGAGCAGTACTTC. It translates to CSALTGGGGEQYF. This chain connects TRBV29-1 to TRBJ2-7; TRBD1 agrees at 8 bases. The CDR3 runs 13 residues. With 7 bases clipped from V and 7 bases from J, the junction kept 12 bases outside the gene matches. Germline values: CDR1 SQVTM, CDR2 ANQGSEA.

The chain employs TRBV5-1 and TRBJ2-7; D is possibly TRBD1 (6 bases). Germline CDR1 is SGHRS and CDR2 is YFSETQ. V was shortened by 5 bases and J by 2 bases, with 14 bases between the two germline ends. The CDR3 spans 14 residues. The CDR3 coding sequence is TGCGCCAGCAGTCAACAGGGTTCGGCCTACGAGCAGTACTTC. This sequence encodes CASSQQGSAYEQYF.

The chain carries TRBV12-5 and TRBJ1-2; TRBD1 aligns across 7 bases. The V gene end was trimmed by 6 bases and the J gene end by 4 bases; junction bases not matched to a gene: 8. CDR3 length equals 14 residues. Germline-derived CDR1 and CDR2 are LGHNT and FRNRAP. Written as DNA, the CDR3 is TGTGCTAGTGGCGCCGGGGCAGGGGGCTATGGCTACACCTTC. Encoded protein: CASGAGAGGYGYTF. Using reference TRBV12-5 and TRBJ1-2 for the parts outside the CDR3, the full variable domain is DARVTQTPRHKVTEMGQEVTMRCQPILGHNTVFWYRQTMMQGLELLAYFRNRAPLDDSGMPKDRFSAEMPDATLATLKIQPSEPRDSAVYFCASGAGAGGYGYTFGSGTRLTVV.

The rearrangement uses TRBV12-1 and TRBJ1-1; the tabulated D call, TRBD1, remains unverified against the DNA. TRBV12-1 is recorded as a pseudogene. This CDR3 is 18 amino acids long. The CDR3 bases are TGTGCCAGCAGCTTTTCCCCGGACAGGGGGGGAGAGAACACTGAAGCTTTCTTT. Residues: CASSFSPDRGGENTEAFF.

This sequence joins TRBV2 and TRBJ1-4, with TRBD1 as a possible D gene (5 bases). CDR3 size: 13 residues. Trimming left V 4 bases short and J 8 bases short, with 11 bases between. CDR1 SNHLY and CDR2 FYNNEI come from the germline V gene. The CDR3 region is CASSGDPREKLFF. As DNA, the CDR3 is TGTGCCAGCAGTGGGGACCCTAGGGAAAAACTGTTTTTT.

The chain employs TRBV2 and TRBJ2-3, with TRBD2 matching over 8 bases. V was pared by 8 bases and J by 1 base, with 8 bases of the junction left unmatched. The CDR3 length is 15 residues. Germline assignment: CDR1 SNHLY and CDR2 FYNNEI. The CDR3 nucleotides read TGTGCCAGCGGCCGGGGGGGCGGAGGCACAGATACGCAGTATTTT. Protein sequence: CASGRGGGGTDTQYF.

This chain connects TRBV28 to TRBJ1-3; D not resolved. The germline V gene has CDR1 MDHEN and CDR2 SYDVKM. This CDR3 has 12 residues. Trimming removed 3 bases from V and 5 bases from J, with 5 bases in between. In DNA form, the CDR3 reads TGTGCCAGCAGTTTCAGAAGAAACACCATATATTTT. Translated, it gives CASSFRRNTIYF.

The chain links TRBV28 to TRBJ1-2; D is unresolved. Trimming stripped 2 bases from V and 4 bases from J, with 11 bases between. The CDR3 is 14 amino acids. Per germline, CDR1 MDHEN and CDR2 SYDVKM. CDR3 coding DNA: TGTGCCAGCAGTTTACCCGGGCCGATCTATGGCTACACCTTC. Translated, it gives CASSLPGPIYGYTF.

The chain uses TRBV29-1 and TRBJ1-2, with D perhaps TRBD1 (5 bases). Germline CDR1 SQVTM, CDR2 ANQGSEA. This CDR3 has 15 residues. The V end lost 1 base, the J end lost 10 bases, and 22 bases lay between the germline ends. The DNA for the CDR3 is TGCAGCGTTGAAGCGGCAGGGCGCCAGCGGGTCGACTACACCTTC. It encodes CSVEAAGRQRVDYTF.

The rearrangement uses TRBV7-9 and TRBJ1-4; D possibly corresponds to TRBD1 (5 bases). V gave up 5 bases and J gave up 0 bases, with 10 bases separating them. Germline V CDR1 and CDR2: SEHNR, FQNEAQ (reference sequence). This CDR3 region has 15 residues. CDR3 sequence reads: CASSRDQATNEKLFF. The CDR3 region has the DNA TGTGCCAGCAGCCGGGACCAGGCAACTAATGAAAAACTGTTTTTT.

The chain combines TRBV9 with TRBJ2-3; perhaps TRBD2 as D (5 bases). Trimming took off 4 bases at V and 2 bases at J, with 14 bases between the two ends. CDR3 length equals 15 residues. Germline CDR1 reads SGDLS; CDR2 reads YYNGEE. CDR3 sequence (DNA): TGTGCCAGCAGCCCGTCGGAGGCCCACACAGATACGCAGTATTTT. Its protein is CASSPSEAHTDTQYF.

This sequence joins TRBV7-9 and TRBJ1-4; no definite D call. The CDR3 is 12 amino acids. CDR1 is SEHNR and CDR2 is FQNEAQ in the germline V gene (reference sequence). Trimming took 5 bases from V and 7 from J, leaving 8 bases between them. CDR3 residues: CASSPSSEKLFF. The CDR3, as DNA: TGTGCCAGCAGCCCCTCAAGTGAAAAACTGTTTTTT.

CDR3 protein: CASSESVGYDQPQHF. The CDR3 nucleotides read TGCGCCAGCAGTGAGTCGGTGGGATATGATCAGCCCCAGCATTTT. The chain joins TRBV10-1 to TRBJ1-5; D is unresolved. This CDR3 comprises 15 residues. Germline CDR1 and CDR2: WNHNN and SYGVQD (reference sequence). The V and J ends lost 0 bases and 5 bases respectively, with 11 bases between them.

V and J are TRBV5-5 and TRBJ1-6; D is uncertain. Germline V gives CDR1 SGHKS, CDR2 YYEKEE (reference sequence). Trimming took off 4 bases at V and 0 bases at J, with 11 bases between the two ends. The CDR3 has 16 amino acids. CDR3 sequence (DNA): TGTGCCAGCAGCCCCCTCGCGGTCTCCTATAATTCACCCCTCCACTTT. As protein: CASSPLAVSYNSPLHF. Together with reference TRBV5-5 and TRBJ1-6, the CDR3 gives the full variable domain: DAGVTQSPTHLIKTRGQQVTLRCSPISGHKSVSWYQQVLGQGPQFIFQYYEKEERGRGNFPDRFSARQFPNYSSELNVNALLLGDSALYLCASSPLAVSYNSPLHFGNGTRLTVT.

This clone was observed a few times. One end of the junction fails to match germline, which may point to a read error. The chain has TRBV5-8 and TRBJ1-5; D is undetermined. Germline assignment: CDR1 SGHTS and CDR2 YDEGEE. This CDR3 is 14 amino acids long. This chain's CDR3 is CASRGPETQSAPAF. The CDR3 coding sequence is TGTGCCAGCAGGGGTCCGGAGACACAATCAGCCCCAGCATTT.

The rearrangement joins TRBV30 to TRBJ1-1; D ambiguous. Germline lookup yields CDR1 GTSNPN and CDR2 SVGIG (reference sequence). This CDR3 is 14 amino acids long. V shed 4 bases and J shed 1 base, with 13 bases lying between them. The CDR3 DNA follows: TGTGCCTGGACCATCGGAGGCCCGAACACTGAAGCTTTCTTT. It is translated as CAWTIGGPNTEAFF.

The rearrangement uses TRBV13 and TRBJ2-1; D unclear. Deletions cut 2 bases from V and 9 bases from J, with 8 bases between. The germline gives CDR1 PRHDT, CDR2 FYEKMQ (reference sequence). The CDR3 extends over 12 amino acids. The DNA of the CDR3 is TGTGCCAGCAGCTTAAAGGCTTCTGAGCAGTTCTTC. It is translated as CASSLKASEQFF.